The 14 T cell receptor beta chains listed next were all sequenced from one sample in a study of blood T cell repertoires in COVID-19. Assay: immunoSEQ multiplex PCR; the TCRdb copy retains only in-frame clones and omits some. The sample has fewer than 250,000 clones; approximately 84% are singletons. Source material: peripheral blood. These receptors came from a man aged 40-50 years with acute or convalescent COVID-19.

The chain recombines TRBV15 with TRBJ2-7; D unclear. The germline CDR1 and CDR2 sequences are LNHNV and YYDKDF (reference sequence). Trimming removed 0 bases from V and 0 bases from J, with 18 bases in between. This CDR3 is built from 18 residues. The CDR3 protein is CATSRDQNTQAFSYEQYF. The CDR3 DNA sequence: TGTGCCACCAGCAGAGACCAAAATACCCAAGCCTTCTCCTACGAGCAGTACTTC.

V is TRBV30 and J is TRBJ1-5, with 8 bases aligning to TRBD1. The CDR3 length is 13 residues. The V gene's germline CDR1 is GTSNPN and CDR2 SVGIG (reference sequence). J was trimmed by 6 bases and V by 0 bases; bases with no gene match: 1. CDR3 nucleotide sequence: TGTGCCTGGAGTGTACAGGGGGGTCAGCCCCAGCATTTT. Its protein product is CAWSVQGGQPQHF.

This clone showed up just once. The chain carries TRBV12-3 or TRBV12-4 and TRBJ1-2; D ambiguous. V gave up 3 bases and J gave up 4 bases, with 6 bases separating them. This CDR3 is 12 amino acids long. CDR3 in DNA: TGTGCCAGCAGTTTCAAAGCCTATGGCTACACCTTC. Protein: CASSFKAYGYTF.

The rearrangement links TRBV7-9 to TRBJ2-1; 9 bases are a match to TRBD2. The ends lost 5 bases at V and 4 bases at J; junction bases unmatched: 6. Germline CDR1 reads SEHNR; CDR2 reads FQNEAQ (reference sequence). The CDR3 is 15 amino acids. The CDR3 is CASSQRGVPYNEQFF. The CDR3, as DNA: TGTGCCAGCAGCCAGCGGGGGGTTCCTTACAATGAGCAGTTCTTC.

This clone was seen once. The rearrangement joins TRBV30 to TRBJ1-2; D possibly corresponds to TRBD1 (5 bases). V was pared by 7 bases and J by 0 bases, with 15 bases between. Germline-derived CDR1 and CDR2 are GTSNPN and SVGIG (reference sequence). This CDR3 is built from 14 residues. The CDR3 loop reads CASREGFSNYGYTF. CDR3 in DNA: TGTGCCTCCAGGGAGGGTTTTTCTAACTATGGCTACACCTTC. The entire variable domain, with the rest obtained from reference TRBV30 and TRBJ1-2, is as follows: SQTIHQWPATLVQPVGSPLSLECTVEGTSNPNLYWYRQAAGRGLQLLFYSVGIGQISSEVPQNLSASRPQDRQFILSSKKLLLSDSGFYLCASREGFSNYGYTFGSGTRLTVV.

CDR3 residues: CASSRQPGLGYGEQFF. DNA for the CDR3: TGTGCCAGCAGCCGTCAACCGGGACTGGGATACGGAGAGCAGTTCTTC. The J gene is TRBJ2-1, the V gene TRBV14; TRBD2 is a possible D gene (6 bases). Germline CDR1 and CDR2: SGHDN and FVKESK. Trimming shortened V by 4 bases and J by 10 bases, and 23 bases separated the two germline ends. This CDR3 region has 16 residues.

This chain links TRBV6-1 with TRBJ2-1; 11 bases agree with TRBD2. Germline loops: CDR1 MNHNS, CDR2 SASEGT. This CDR3 contains 15 residues. V dropped 2 bases and J dropped 8; count of bases not matched to a gene: 5. CDR3 coding DNA: TGTGCCAGCAGTGAAACTAGCGGGGGTAGGGATGAGCAGTTCTTC. The encoded protein is CASSETSGGRDEQFF.

This clone was detected a few times. The chain has TRBV2 and TRBJ1-1; D is perhaps TRBD1 (6 bases). The CDR3 sequence is 14 residues long. Germline CDR1 is SNHLY and CDR2 is FYNNEI. Trimming stripped 6 bases from V and 5 bases from J, with 16 bases between. The CDR3 coding sequence is TGTGCCAGCAGGGCGGGTCAGGGGACGACTGAAGCTTTCTTT. As protein: CASRAGQGTTEAFF.

The chain couples TRBV11-2 to TRBJ1-5, with 9 bases lining up with TRBD1. The germline CDR1 and CDR2 sequences are SGHAT and FQNNGV. The CDR3 is 15 amino acids. J lost 6 bases, V lost 3 bases, and 6 bases had no gene match. The CDR3 DNA reads as TGTGCCAGCAGCTTCTCGGGACAGGGACGTCAGCCCCAGCATTTT. Translated, it gives CASSFSGQGRQPQHF.

CDR3 protein: CASSQDITGTSVVPDTQYF. Here the CDR3 DNA reads TGCGCCAGCAGCCAAGACATTACGGGGACTAGCGTGGTCCCAGATACGCAGTATTTT. The chain joins TRBV4-3 to TRBJ2-3; 10 nucleotides align to TRBD2. Germline lookup yields CDR1 LGHNA and CDR2 YSLEER. The CDR3 covers 19 residues. V was pared by 0 bases and J by 4 bases, with 13 bases of the junction left unmatched.

This clone came up once. The chain combines TRBV24-1 with TRBJ2-1; the D gene is possibly TRBD2 (6 bases). With 2 bases removed from V and 8 bases from J, the gap between germline ends came to 21 bases. This CDR3 comprises 17 residues. Germline CDR1 and CDR2: KGHDR and SFDVKD. The CDR3 reads CATSDSHSLAPADEQFF. The CDR3, as DNA: TGTGCCACCAGTGATTCCCATTCACTAGCCCCCGCTGATGAGCAGTTCTTC.

The rearrangement joins TRBV5-6 to TRBJ2-1; the match to TRBD2 covers 11 bases. This CDR3 contains 17 residues. The germline V gene has CDR1 SGHDT and CDR2 YYEEEE. V shed 4 bases, J shed 0 bases, and the junction held 6 bases outside the gene matches. The CDR3 nucleotides read TGTGCCAGCAGCCGACTAGCGGGGCAGAGCTCCTACAATGAGCAGTTCTTC. Amino acid sequence: CASSRLAGQSSYNEQFF.

V gene TRBV7-3 combines with J gene TRBJ2-2, with D perhaps matching TRBD2 (5 bases). The germline V gene has CDR1 SGHTA and CDR2 FQGTGA. The V end was cut by 2 bases, the J end by 1 base, with 11 bases between. This CDR3 contains 16 residues. The CDR3 is CASSLYATKNTGELFF. CDR3 bases: TGTGCCAGCAGCTTATATGCGACTAAGAACACCGGGGAGCTGTTTTTT.

As concerns this clone: Mismatch with germline at one junction end may stem from a read error. The V call is TRBV12-3 or TRBV12-4, the J call TRBJ1-2; D not certain. The CDR3 consists of 12 residues. For the CDR3, the DNA is TGTGCCAGCAGTTTATCCCAGTATGGCCACACCTTC. It is translated as CASSLSQYGHTF.